The clone carrying this T cell receptor beta chain was detected once. Antigen: not known. Treatment: oral pan-JAK inhibitor, 5-10 mg twice daily. The data belong to a study of CD8+ T cells in alopecia areata. Overall study results and limits: During tofacitinib treatment, many expanded lesional clones remained in scalp and blood.

cDNA prepared by RNA extraction and subsequent reverse transcription served as the template for sequencing. Generated by immunoSEQ multiplex PCR, the TCRdb table keeps only in-frame clones and is missing some. The sample carries 90,000 to 150,000 clones, about 50% recorded once. This sequence was found in a human donor with alopecia areata. The material was CD4+ T cells sorted from blood, obtained at week 4, from a patient treated with tofacitinib.

CDR3 sequence: CASSESRAGWEQFF. CDR3 nucleotides: TGTGCCAGCAGTGAATCAAGGGCGGGGTGGGAGCAGTTCTTC. V is TRBV6-5 and J is TRBJ2-1, with TRBD2 as a possible D gene (6 bases). The germline V gene encodes CDR1 MNHEY and CDR2 SVGAGI. This CDR3 contains 14 residues. V was clipped by 5 bases and J by 10 bases, with 18 bases between them.